This T cell receptor beta chain stems from a study of regulatory T cells in long-lasting Graves disease. Whole-study results and caveats: Favored gene segments in persistent disease were TRBV28, TRBJ1-2 and TRBJ2-5. A reduction in accuracy may have resulted from the small sample size.

Germline lookup yields CDR1 SGDLS and CDR2 YYNGEE. Trimming at V came to 2 bases and at J to 6 bases, leaving 8 bases not matched to a gene. CDR3 size: 15 residues. As for time point: newly diagnosed GD, antithyroid drugs for less than 3 months. RNA extracted from PBMCs served as the sequencing template. Tubes containing EDTA received about 10 milliliters of drawn peripheral blood. Building of the TCR beta libraries involved iRepertoire HTBI primers and Arm-PCR of CDR3 regions. TCRdb reprocessed the multiplex PCR reads with MiXCR, giving one entry per CDR3 protein. The sample consists of some 330,000 distinct CDR3 sequences, about 10% of them appearing once. Points on this clonotype: The antigen remains unidentified.

The sample was also linked to a second study, of T cells in Graves' hyperthyroidism and ophthalmopathy. Turning to that study: Also found in blood were most expanded thyroid clonotypes above 0.001.

Here the sequenced sample was peripheral blood mononuclear cells (PBMCs), taken at new diagnosis, from a patient treated with antithyroid drugs. This chain connects TRBV9 to TRBJ2-1, with TRBD1 matching 7 bases. The clonotype comes from a young woman with Graves disease. As DNA, the CDR3 is TGTGCCAGCAGCGTCGTTATTACAGGGGTCAATGAGCAGTTCTTC. Encoded protein: CASSVVITGVNEQFF. The entire variable domain, with the rest obtained from reference TRBV9 and TRBJ2-1, is as follows: DSGVTQTPKHLITATGQRVTLRCSPRSGDLSVYWYQQSLDQGLQFLIQYYNGEERAKGNILERFSAQQFPDLHSELNLSSLELGDSALYFCASSVVITGVNEQFFGPGTRLTVL.